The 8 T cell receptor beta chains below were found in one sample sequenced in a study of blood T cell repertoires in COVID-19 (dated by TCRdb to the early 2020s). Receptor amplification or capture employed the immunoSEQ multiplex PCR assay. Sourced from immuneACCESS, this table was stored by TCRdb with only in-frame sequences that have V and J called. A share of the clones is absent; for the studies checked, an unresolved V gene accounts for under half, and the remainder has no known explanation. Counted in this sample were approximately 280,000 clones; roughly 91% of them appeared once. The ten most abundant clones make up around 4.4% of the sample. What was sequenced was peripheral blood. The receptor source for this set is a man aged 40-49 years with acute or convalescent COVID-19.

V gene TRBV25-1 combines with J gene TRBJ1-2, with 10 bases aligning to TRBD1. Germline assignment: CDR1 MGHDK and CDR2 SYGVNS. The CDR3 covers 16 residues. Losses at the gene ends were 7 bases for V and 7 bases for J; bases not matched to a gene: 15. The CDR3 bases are TGTGCCAGCAATCCGAGGAAGGGACAGGGGTTATTTGGCTACACCTTC. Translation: CASNPRKGQGLFGYTF.

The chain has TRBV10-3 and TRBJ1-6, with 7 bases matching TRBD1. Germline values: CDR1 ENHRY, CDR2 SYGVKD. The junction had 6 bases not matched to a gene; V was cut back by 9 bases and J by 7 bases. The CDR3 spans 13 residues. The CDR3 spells CAIRGTENSPLHF. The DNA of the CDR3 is TGTGCCATTCGGGGGACAGAGAATTCACCCCTCCACTTT.

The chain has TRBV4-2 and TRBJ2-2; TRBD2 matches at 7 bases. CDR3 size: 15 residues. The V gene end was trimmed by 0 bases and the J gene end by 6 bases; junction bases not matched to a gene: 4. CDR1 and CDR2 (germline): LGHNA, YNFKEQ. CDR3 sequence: CASSQEKAGPGELFF. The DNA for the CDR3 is TGTGCCAGCAGCCAAGAAAAAGCGGGGCCCGGGGAGCTGTTTTTT.

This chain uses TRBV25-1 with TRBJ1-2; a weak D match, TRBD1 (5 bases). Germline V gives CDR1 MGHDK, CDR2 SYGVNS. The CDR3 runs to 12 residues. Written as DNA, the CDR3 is TGTGCTGTCAGGTGGGGGGGGAATGGCTACACCTTC. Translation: CAVRWGGNGYTF.

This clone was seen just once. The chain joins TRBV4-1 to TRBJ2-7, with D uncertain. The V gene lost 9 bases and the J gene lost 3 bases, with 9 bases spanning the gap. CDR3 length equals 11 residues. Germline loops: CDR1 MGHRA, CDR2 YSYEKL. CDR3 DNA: TGCGCCAGTTCGGCAGGCTACGAGCAGTACTTC. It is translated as CASSAGYEQYF.

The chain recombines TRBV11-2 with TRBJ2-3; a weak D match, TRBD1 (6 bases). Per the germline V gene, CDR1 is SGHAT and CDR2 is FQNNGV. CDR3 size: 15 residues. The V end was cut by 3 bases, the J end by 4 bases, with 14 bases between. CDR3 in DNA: TGTGCCAGCAGCTTCGGACCCTCAGGGGCAGATACGCAGTATTTT. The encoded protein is CASSFGPSGADTQYF.

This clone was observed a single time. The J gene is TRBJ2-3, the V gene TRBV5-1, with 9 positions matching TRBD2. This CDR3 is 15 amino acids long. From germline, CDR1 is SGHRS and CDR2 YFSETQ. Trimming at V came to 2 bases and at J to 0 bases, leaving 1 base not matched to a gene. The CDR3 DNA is TGCGCCAGCAGCTTTAGCGGGGGCAGCACAGATACGCAGTATTTT. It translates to CASSFSGGSTDTQYF.

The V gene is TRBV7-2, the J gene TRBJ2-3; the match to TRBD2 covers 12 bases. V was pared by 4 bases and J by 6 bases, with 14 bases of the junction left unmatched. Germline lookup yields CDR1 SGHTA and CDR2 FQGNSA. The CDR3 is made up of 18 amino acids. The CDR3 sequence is CASSSFPTSGGLRDTQYF. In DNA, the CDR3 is TGTGCCAGCAGCTCCTTCCCGACTAGCGGGGGCCTGCGGGATACGCAGTATTTT.